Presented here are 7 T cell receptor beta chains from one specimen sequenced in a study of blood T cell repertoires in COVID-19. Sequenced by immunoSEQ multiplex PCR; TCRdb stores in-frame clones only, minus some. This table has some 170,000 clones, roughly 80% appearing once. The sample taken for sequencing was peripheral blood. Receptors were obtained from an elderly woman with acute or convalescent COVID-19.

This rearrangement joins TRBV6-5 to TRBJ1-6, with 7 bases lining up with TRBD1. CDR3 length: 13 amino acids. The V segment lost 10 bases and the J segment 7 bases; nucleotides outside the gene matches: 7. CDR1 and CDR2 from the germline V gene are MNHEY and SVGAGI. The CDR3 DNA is TGTGCCAACGGACAGGAGGGGAATTCACCCCTCCACTTT. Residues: CANGQEGNSPLHF.

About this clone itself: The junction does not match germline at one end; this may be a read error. The CDR3 loop is CASSLDLAGPVDF. The DNA for the CDR3 is TGTGCCAGCAGCTTAGATTTGGCAGGGCCGGTAGACTTT. The chain employs TRBV11-2 and TRBJ1-6, with a tentative D call TRBD1 (5 bases). Germline CDR1 SGHAT, CDR2 FQNNGV. This CDR3 is built from 13 residues.

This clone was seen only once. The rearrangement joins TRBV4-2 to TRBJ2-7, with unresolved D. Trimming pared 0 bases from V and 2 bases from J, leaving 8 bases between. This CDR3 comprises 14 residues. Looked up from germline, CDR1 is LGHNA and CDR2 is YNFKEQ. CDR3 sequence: CASSQETLAYEQYF. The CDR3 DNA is TGTGCCAGCAGCCAAGAAACGCTAGCCTACGAGCAGTACTTC.

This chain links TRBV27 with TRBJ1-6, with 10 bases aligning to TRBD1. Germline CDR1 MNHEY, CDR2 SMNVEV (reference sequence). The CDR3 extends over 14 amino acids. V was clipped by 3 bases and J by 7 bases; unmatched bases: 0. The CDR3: CASSLGQGNSPLHF. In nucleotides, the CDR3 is TGTGCCAGCAGTTTGGGACAGGGGAATTCACCCCTCCACTTT.

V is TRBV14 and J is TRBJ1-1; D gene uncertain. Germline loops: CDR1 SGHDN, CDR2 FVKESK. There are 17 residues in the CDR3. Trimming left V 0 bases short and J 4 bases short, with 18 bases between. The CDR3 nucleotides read TGTGCCAGCAGCCAAGATGATTGGCGGGCGGTGGGCACTGAAGCTTTCTTT. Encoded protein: CASSQDDWRAVGTEAFF. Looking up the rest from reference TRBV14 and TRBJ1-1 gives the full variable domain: EAGVTQFPSHSVIEKGQTVTLRCDPISGHDNLYWYRRVMGKEIKFLLHFVKESKQDESGMPNNRFLAERTGGTYSTLKVQPAELEDSGVYFCASSQDDWRAVGTEAFFGQGTRLTVV.

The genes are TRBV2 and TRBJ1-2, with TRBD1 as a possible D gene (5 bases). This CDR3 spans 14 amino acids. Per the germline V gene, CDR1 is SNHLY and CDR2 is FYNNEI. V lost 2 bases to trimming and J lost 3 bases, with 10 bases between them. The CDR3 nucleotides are TGTGCCAGCAGTGAACAGGAGGGGCACTATGGCTACACCTTC. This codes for CASSEQEGHYGYTF. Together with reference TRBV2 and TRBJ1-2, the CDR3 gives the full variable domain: EPEVTQTPSHQVTQMGQEVILRCVPISNHLYFYWYRQILGQKVEFLVSFYNNEISEKSEIFDDQFSVERPDGSNFTLKIRSTKLEDSAMYFCASSEQEGHYGYTFGSGTRLTVV.

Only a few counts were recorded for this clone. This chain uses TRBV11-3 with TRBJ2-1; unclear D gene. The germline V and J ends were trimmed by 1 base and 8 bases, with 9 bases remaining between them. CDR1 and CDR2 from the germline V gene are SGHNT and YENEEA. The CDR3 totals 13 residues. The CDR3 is CASSLGMADEQFF. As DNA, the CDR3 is TGTGCCAGCAGCTTAGGGATGGCGGATGAGCAGTTCTTC.